Listed below are T cell receptor beta chains from one sample, sequenced in a study of cytomegalovirus exposure and HLA in healthy donors. This table comes from immunoSEQ multiplex PCR, and its TCRdb copy is limited to in-frame clones, with some not included. In total, the table holds roughly 220,000 clones. The sample taken for sequencing was PBMCs. The receptors shown here come from a girl aged 2 to 9 in good health and CMV-seropositive. Both conserved end residues are part of each CDR3. D genes are given only for firm matches.

D	V	J	CDR3	DNA
TRBD1	TRBV27	TRBJ2-7	CATGQGQRYEQYF	TGTGCCACCGGCCAGGGACAGAGATACGAGCAGTACTTC
NA	TRBV28	TRBJ2-7	CASSRQTSTYEQYF	TGTGCCAGCAGCCGCCAAACTTCCACCTACGAGCAGTACTTC
NA	TRBV10-2	TRBJ2-2	CAAGGHGTGELFF	TGCGCCGCGGGCGGGCATGGGACCGGGGAGCTGTTTTTT
NA	TRBV6-1	TRBJ2-7	CASSEPYRTQPAYEQYF	TGTGCCAGCAGTGAACCTTACAGGACACAGCCGGCCTACGAGCAGTACTTC
NA	TRBV2	TRBJ2-7	CASRGAPRGEQYF	TGTGCCAGCAGGGGGGCCCCCAGGGGCGAGCAGTACTTC
TRBD1	TRBV5-5	TRBJ1-1	CASSWVDRDTEAFF	TGTGCCAGCAGCTGGGTAGACAGGGACACTGAAGCTTTCTTT
NA	TRBV18	TRBJ2-7	CASSPQDSTYEQYF	TGTGCCAGCTCACCACAGGACAGTACCTACGAGCAGTACTTC
TRBD1	TRBV5-6	TRBJ1-4	CASSRLGDSFFF	TGTGCCAGCAGCCGACTAGGGGACAGCTTCTTTTTT
TRBD1	TRBV10-3	TRBJ2-7	CAIRATGGDDEQYF	TGTGCCATCAGAGCGACAGGGGGTGACGACGAGCAGTACTTC
TRBD2	TRBV6-5	TRBJ2-2	CAAFPGGTGELFF	TGTGCCGCTTTCCCGGGGGGCACCGGGGAGCTGTTTTTT
NA	TRBV21-1	TRBJ2-2	CASSKKRKDPTGELFF	TGTGCCAGCAGCAAAAAGCGGAAAGATCCCACCGGGGAGCTGTTTTTT
NA	TRBV6-5	TRBJ2-7	CASSSVGYSYEQYF	TGTGCCAGCAGTTCCGTCGGTTACTCCTACGAGCAGTACTTC
NA	TRBV7-9	TRBJ1-4	CASSLDLYSPEKLFF	TGTGCCAGCAGCTTAGACCTGTACAGCCCCGAAAAACTGTTTTTT
NA	TRBV11-2	TRBJ2-7	CASSPPGYEQYF	TGTGCCAGCAGCCCGCCGGGTTACGAGCAGTACTTC
NA	TRBV5-1	TRBJ1-2	CASSLGGGYGYTF	TGCGCCAGCAGCTTGGGGGGCGGCTATGGCTACACCTTC
NA	TRBV7-8	TRBJ2-7	CASRYDRSADEQYF	TGTGCCAGCAGATATGACAGGTCGGCTGACGAGCAGTACTTC
NA	TRBV4-2	TRBJ2-7	CASSQGLGTYEQYF	TGTGCCAGCAGCCAAGGCCTAGGTACCTACGAGCAGTACTTC
NA	TRBV27	TRBJ2-5	CASSLNGRSALETQYF	TGTGCCAGCAGTTTAAATGGGAGATCCGCCCTAGAGACCCAGTACTTC
NA	TRBV19	TRBJ1-2	CASSPDSRSNYGYTF	TGTGCCAGTAGCCCTGACAGTCGCTCTAACTATGGCTACACCTTC
TRBD2	TRBV7-9	TRBJ2-7	CASSPIAGVMHEQYF	TGTGCCAGCAGCCCTATAGCGGGAGTTATGCACGAGCAGTACTTC
TRBD1	TRBV7-8	TRBJ1-2	CASSHLLHRRDRAYGYTF	TGTGCCAGCAGCCATTTACTCCACAGGCGAGACAGGGCCTATGGCTACACCTTC
NA	TRBV2	TRBJ1-2	CASVIETYSSGGGYTF	TGTGCCAGCGTAATAGAGACTTACTCTTCCGGGGGTGGCTACACCTTC
NA	TRBV10-2	TRBJ2-1	CASSESTGSYNEQFF	TGCGCCAGCAGTGAGTCAACGGGATCCTACAATGAGCAGTTCTTC
TRBD1	TRBV27	TRBJ1-5	CASKQGAGNQPQHF	TGTGCCAGCAAACAGGGGGCCGGCAATCAGCCCCAGCATTTT
TRBD2	TRBV29-1	TRBJ2-1	CSVGRTSAYNEQFF	TGCAGCGTTGGCAGGACTAGCGCCTACAATGAGCAGTTCTTC
NA	TRBV11-2	TRBJ2-4	CASSLGIAVAKNIQYF	TGTGCCAGCAGCTTAGGTATAGCGGTAGCCAAAAACATTCAGTACTTC
TRBD1	TRBV5-1	TRBJ1-4	CASSLRATGEWGEKLFF	TGCGCCAGCAGCTTGCGGGCCACAGGGGAATGGGGAGAAAAACTGTTTTTT
NA	TRBV5-4	TRBJ2-3	CASSLGGKTVSTDTQYF	TGTGCCAGCAGCTTGGGCGGGAAGACCGTGAGCACAGATACGCAGTATTTT
NA	TRBV2	TRBJ1-1	CASSDGQYLNTEAFF	TGTGCCAGCAGCGATGGACAGTATTTGAACACTGAAGCTTTCTTT
TRBD1	TRBV2	TRBJ1-5	CASSATGTGANQPQHF	TGTGCCAGCAGTGCCACCGGGACAGGGGCAAATCAGCCCCAGCATTTT
TRBD2	TRBV12-5	TRBJ2-3	CASGLPPRAGGRPYTDTQYF	TGTGCTAGTGGTTTGCCACCTAGGGCGGGAGGCCGGCCCTACACAGATACGCAGTATTTT
NA	TRBV2	TRBJ2-5	CASSADYPQETQYF	TGTGCCAGCAGTGCGGACTACCCTCAAGAGACCCAGTACTTC
NA	TRBV29-1	TRBJ1-1	CSVVRQGTEAFF	TGCAGCGTTGTACGGCAGGGAACTGAAGCTTTCTTT
TRBD2	TRBV5-1	TRBJ2-1	CASSRSLTSGTHEQFF	TGCGCCAGCAGCCGGTCGTTAACTAGCGGGACCCATGAGCAGTTCTTC
NA	TRBV27	TRBJ2-7	CASSRGDGRSYEQYF	TGTGCCAGCAGTCGCGGGGATGGCAGATCCTACGAGCAGTACTTC
TRBD1	TRBV13	TRBJ1-1	CASSTIGQGSTEAFF	TGTGCCAGCAGCACCATCGGACAGGGTAGTACTGAAGCTTTCTTT
TRBD1	TRBV9	TRBJ1-1	CASSVRDRVGHTEAFF	TGTGCCAGCAGCGTCCGGGACAGGGTTGGTCACACTGAAGCTTTCTTT
NA	TRBV7-9	TRBJ1-1	CASSSRGEAFF	TGTGCCAGCAGCTCCCGAGGTGAAGCTTTCTTT
NA	TRBV5-8	TRBJ1-2	CASTPHELYGYTF	TGTGCCAGTACCCCGCACGAGCTCTATGGCTACACCTTC
NA	TRBV28	TRBJ2-5	CASSSTRIGETQYF	TGTGCCAGCAGCTCTACTAGAATAGGAGAGACCCAGTACTTC
NA	TRBV13	TRBJ2-2	CASSSSGTSNTGELFF	TGTGCCAGCAGCTCATCCGGGACTTCCAACACCGGGGAGCTGTTTTTT
NA	TRBV6-6	TRBJ2-5	CATLGQNQETQYF	TGTGCCACCCTAGGACAGAACCAAGAGACCCAGTACTTC